These 30 T cell receptor beta chains were sequenced from one sample in a study of OX40 agonist ivuxolimab in advanced cancers. Libraries were constructed by the immunoSEQ multiplex PCR assay. TCRdb took this table from immuneACCESS and kept in-frame rearrangements with V and J called. Such tables lack part of the clones; where checked against another copy, unresolved V genes explain under half of the gap, and the rest is unexplained. This sample lists more than 75,000 clones; around 85% were detected once. Together, the top ten hold over 0.65% of the sample. The sample consisted of CD4+ or CD8+ T cells sorted from blood, taken in a trial of the OX40 agonist ivuxolimab. These receptors originate from an adult with an advanced solid tumor such as melanoma, head and neck, liver or kidney cancer.

This chain connects TRBV6-6 to TRBJ2-1; 9 nucleotides match TRBD2. V dropped 4 bases and J dropped 4; count of bases not matched to a gene: 5. The germline gives CDR1 MNHNY, CDR2 SVGAGI (reference sequence). This CDR3 contains 15 residues. CDR3 residues: CASSSSGGTYNEQFF. The DNA of the CDR3 is TGTGCCAGCAGTTCCAGCGGGGGGACTTACAATGAGCAGTTCTTC.

The genes are TRBV21-1 and TRBJ1-1. TRBV21-1 is an annotated pseudogene. The CDR3 has 12 amino acids. CDR3 in amino acids: CASSTRNTEAFF. CDR3 in DNA: TGTGCCAGCAGCACAAGGAACACTGAAGCTTTCTTT.

This rearrangement joins TRBV7-6 to TRBJ1-1; 11 bases match TRBD1. Germline V gene sequence: CDR1 SGHVS, CDR2 FNYEAQ. Trimming at V came to 5 bases and at J to 5 bases, leaving 4 bases not matched to a gene. This CDR3 is built from 14 residues. CDR3 nucleotides: TGTGCCAGCAGCCCTGGGACAGGGGGAACTGAAGCTTTCTTT. It encodes CASSPGTGGTEAFF.

This chain links TRBV20-1 with TRBJ1-2; D uncertain. Trimming stripped 3 bases from V and 8 bases from J, with 7 bases between. Germline CDR1 DFQATT, CDR2 SNEGSKA (reference sequence). This CDR3 contains 10 residues. CDR3 protein: CSASSGGYTF. CDR3 in DNA: TGCAGTGCTAGTTCCGGCGGCTACACCTTC.

This chain uses TRBV28 with TRBJ1-1; the D is unclear. The germline V and J ends were trimmed by 9 bases and 4 bases, with 12 bases remaining between them. CDR3 length: 12 residues. CDR1 is MDHEN and CDR2 is SYDVKM in the germline V gene. CDR3: CASRVGRTEAFF. DNA of the CDR3: TGTGCCAGTAGGGTGGGTCGCACTGAAGCTTTCTTT.

This chain uses TRBV12-1 with TRBJ2-1; the table's D call TRBD1 went unverified against the DNA. TRBV12-1 is a documented pseudogene. The CDR3 sequence is 17 residues long. CDR3 residues: CASSFAGQDFSYNEQFF. The CDR3 bases are TGTGCCAGCAGCTTTGCGGGACAGGACTTCTCCTACAATGAGCAGTTCTTC.

The V and J genes are TRBV5-1 and TRBJ2-1; D may correspond to TRBD1 or TRBD2 (5 bases each). Trimming stripped 0 bases from V and 3 bases from J, with 16 bases between. This CDR3 comprises 17 residues. Germline CDR1 is SGHRS and CDR2 is YFSETQ. The CDR3: CASSLAVDSGNYNEQFF. The CDR3 nucleotides are TGCGCCAGCAGCTTGGCCGTAGACAGCGGTAACTACAATGAGCAGTTCTTC.

The chain employs TRBV28 and TRBJ2-7; D call uncertain. Germline V gene data show CDR1 as MDHEN and CDR2 as SYDVKM. The V and J ends lost 7 bases and 6 bases respectively, with 10 bases between them. This CDR3 region has 11 residues. Written as DNA, the CDR3 is TGTGCCAGCACCCAAGGATTCGAGCAGTACTTC. As protein: CASTQGFEQYF.

The V and J genes are TRBV7-9 and TRBJ1-3; D gene ambiguous. V was cut by 2 bases and J by 2 bases, with 4 bases left in between. Germline V gives CDR1 SEHNR, CDR2 FQNEAQ (reference sequence). The CDR3 contains 13 residues. The CDR3 sequence is CASSLQPGNTIYF. The DNA for the CDR3 is TGTGCCAGCAGCTTACAGCCTGGAAACACCATATATTTT.

CDR3 bases: TGTGCCAGCAAAGGACAGGTGGGCAATCAGCCCCAGCATTTT. This codes for CASKGQVGNQPQHF. The chain links TRBV7-8 to TRBJ1-5, with 7 bases identical to TRBD1. This CDR3 contains 14 residues. Germline trimming cut 7 bases from V and 2 bases from J; bases unmatched to any gene: 5. Germline V gene sequence: CDR1 SGHVS, CDR2 FQNEAQ.

The chain carries TRBV10-3 and TRBJ1-5; 7 nucleotides agree with TRBD1. The junction had 2 bases not matched to a gene; V was cut back by 5 bases and J by 4 bases. The CDR3 runs 13 residues. CDR1 is ENHRY, CDR2 SYGVKD, per germline. The CDR3 coding sequence is TGTGCCATCAGTTCACAGGGGAATCAGCCCCAGCATTTT. Encoded protein: CAISSQGNQPQHF.

In nucleotides, the CDR3 is TGTGCCAGCTCACCTTATGACAATGAGCAGTTCTTC. Encoded protein: CASSPYDNEQFF. The V and J genes are TRBV18 and TRBJ2-1, with D hard to call. Looked up from germline, CDR1 is KGHSH and CDR2 is LQKENI. The V and J ends lost 3 bases and 5 bases respectively, with 5 bases between them. This CDR3 region has 12 residues.

The chain combines TRBV28 with TRBJ1-4; D may be TRBD1 (5 bases). Germline V gene lookup returns CDR1 MDHEN and CDR2 SYDVKM. Deletions cut 6 bases from V and 7 bases from J, with 18 bases between. The CDR3 runs to 15 residues. CDR3 sequence (DNA): TGTGCCAGCAGCCTTATGACCCCCGGGGGTGAAAAACTGTTTTTT. Protein product: CASSLMTPGGEKLFF.

The CDR3 nucleotides read TGTGCCAGTAGTACCCCCGGGACAGGGGGGCTGGATGGCTACACCTTC. The encoded protein is CASSTPGTGGLDGYTF. V usage is TRBV19 and J usage is TRBJ1-2; 11 bases line up with TRBD1. The J segment lost 6 bases and the V segment lost 4 bases, leaving 10 bases of the junction unmatched. Per germline, CDR1 LNHDA and CDR2 SQIVND (reference sequence). This CDR3 is built from 16 residues.

In this sample, this clone turned up once. V and J are TRBV19 and TRBJ1-3; D ambiguous. Trimming pared 3 bases from V and 4 bases from J, leaving 13 bases between. Germline V gene lookup returns CDR1 LNHDA and CDR2 SQIVND (reference sequence). This CDR3 has 15 residues. The CDR3 here is CASSIGLWGGNTIYF. The CDR3 bases are TGTGCCAGTAGTATCGGACTCTGGGGAGGAAACACCATATATTTT.

There are a few counts of this clone. This rearrangement joins TRBV16 to TRBJ1-2; no firm D call. Germline-derived CDR1 and CDR2 are KGHSY and FQNENV. The CDR3 is 15 residues long. Trimming removed 3 bases at V and 1 base at J, with 12 bases between. This chain's CDR3 is CASSHALPRNYGYTF. DNA of the CDR3: TGTGCCAGCAGCCACGCCTTACCCCGTAACTATGGCTACACCTTC.

The chain recombines TRBV9 with TRBJ2-1, with D uncertain. The CDR3 runs 15 residues. V was pared by 0 bases and J by 6 bases, with 13 bases between. CDR1 and CDR2 from the germline V gene are SGDLS and YYNGEE. As DNA, the CDR3 is TGTGCCAGCAGCGTAGGGGCCTCCCTTCGCAATGAGCAGTTCTTC. Translation gives CASSVGASLRNEQFF.

This clone was seen only once. This chain joins TRBV7-3 and TRBJ1-1, with TRBD1 matching 11 bases. The CDR3 is 17 residues long. Per the germline V gene, CDR1 is SGHTA and CDR2 is FQGTGA. Trimming cost V 3 bases and J 3 bases; bases outside gene matches: 9. The CDR3 coding sequence is TGTGCCAGCAGCTTGACCGGGACAGGGGGTCCTTACACTGAAGCTTTCTTT. Residues: CASSLTGTGGPYTEAFF.

The chain has TRBV5-8 and TRBJ1-4, with TRBD1 as a possible D gene (5 bases). The germline V gene encodes CDR1 SGHTS and CDR2 YDEGEE. The CDR3 contains 15 residues. V was pared by 1 base and J by 7 bases, with 14 bases between. CDR3 protein: CASSLLSRAVEKLFF. Here the CDR3 DNA reads TGTGCCAGCAGCTTGTTGTCCAGGGCGGTTGAAAAACTGTTTTTT.

The V call is TRBV5-1, the J call TRBJ2-7, with 8 bases that match TRBD1. The V gene end was trimmed by 0 bases and the J gene end by 5 bases; junction bases not matched to a gene: 10. Germline assignment: CDR1 SGHRS and CDR2 YFSETQ. The CDR3 sequence is 16 residues long. CDR3 loop: CASSLGLGQATHEQYF. In nucleotides, the CDR3 is TGCGCCAGCAGCTTGGGGCTGGGACAGGCTACCCACGAGCAGTACTTC.

The chain couples TRBV7-8 to TRBJ1-4; D is possibly TRBD1 (6 bases). Per germline, CDR1 SGHVS and CDR2 FQNEAQ. V was shortened by 4 bases and J by 8 bases, with 14 bases between the two germline ends. This CDR3 spans 14 amino acids. The DNA for the CDR3 is TGTGCCAGCAGCTCGGGACATCTTCGGGAAAAACTGTTTTTT. Translated, it gives CASSSGHLREKLFF.

The CDR3 bases are TGTGCCAGCACTGTGAGCAGCCTGAACACTGAAGCTTTCTTT. Its protein is CASTVSSLNTEAFF. This chain links TRBV5-8 with TRBJ1-1; no definite D call. Deletions cut 6 bases from V and 0 bases from J, with 12 bases between. This CDR3 has 14 residues. CDR1 SGHTS and CDR2 YDEGEE come from the germline V gene.

This clone was recorded only once. Different DNA sequences within this sample yield the same CDR3. This rearrangement joins TRBV7-8 to TRBJ2-2, with 14 bases lining up with TRBD2. Losses at the gene ends were 5 bases for V and 4 bases for J; bases not matched to a gene: 6. Per the germline V gene, CDR1 is SGHVS and CDR2 is FQNEAQ. The CDR3 is 17 residues long. The DNA of the CDR3 is TGTGCCAGCAGCCTGGGACTAGCGGGAGTGGGCACCGGGGAGCTGTTTTTT. Its protein is CASSLGLAGVGTGELFF.

The rearrangement joins TRBV7-9 to TRBJ1-4, with a tentative D call TRBD1 (6 bases). V was shortened by 2 bases and J by 8 bases, with 9 bases between the two germline ends. The CDR3 is 13 residues long. Germline-derived CDR1 and CDR2 are SEHNR and FQNEAQ (reference sequence). CDR3 amino acids: CASSLFTGEKLFF. The CDR3 DNA reads as TGTGCCAGCAGCTTATTTACAGGGGAAAAACTGTTTTTT.

The chain has TRBV7-7 and TRBJ2-1; 8 positions agree with TRBD1. The CDR3 has 14 residues. Germline V gives CDR1 SSHAT, CDR2 FNYEAQ (reference sequence). Unmatched junction bases numbered 2, after V lost 4 bases and J lost 3 bases. The CDR3, as DNA: TGTGCCAGCAGCTCACAGGGGGACTACAATGAGCAGTTCTTC. Translation gives CASSSQGDYNEQFF.

This clone was observed a handful of times. The chain recombines TRBV10-2 with TRBJ1-5, with no clear D. The CDR3 sequence is 15 residues long. CDR1 is WSHSY, CDR2 SAAADI, per germline. Between the trimmed V and J ends, which lost 0 bases and 6 bases, there was a span of 12 bases. Here the CDR3 DNA reads TGCGCCAGCAGTGAGTCTGGAGCTGGCGGTCAGCCCCAGCATTTT. Protein sequence: CASSESGAGGQPQHF.

The gene calls are TRBV27 and TRBJ1-6; D gene ambiguous. Trimming cost V 2 bases and J 9 bases, with 17 bases left between them. Germline assignment: CDR1 MNHEY and CDR2 SMNVEV (reference sequence). CDR3 length equals 16 residues. The CDR3 nucleotides are TGTGCCAGCAGTTTAGGGGTTTACAGCCCCCGTTCACCCCTCCACTTT. This gives the protein CASSLGVYSPRSPLHF.

This clone came up once. The sample has other DNA sequences that encode this CDR3 too. The V gene is TRBV5-1, the J gene TRBJ1-1, with TRBD1 as a possible D gene (5 bases). The CDR3 length is 15 residues. V was trimmed by 2 bases and J by 1 base, leaving 12 bases between them. The germline gives CDR1 SGHRS, CDR2 YFSETQ. The CDR3 DNA is TGCGCCAGCAGCTTCATTTGGGGGTCGAACACTGAAGCTTTCTTT. Translation gives CASSFIWGSNTEAFF.

The rearrangement joins TRBV29-1 to TRBJ2-2, with D perhaps matching TRBD2 (5 bases). V was shortened by 6 bases and J by 0 bases, with 11 bases between the two germline ends. CDR1 SQVTM and CDR2 ANQGSEA come from the germline V gene. The CDR3 spans 14 residues. CDR3 protein: CSVHRGSNTGELFF. DNA of the CDR3: TGCAGCGTCCACCGGGGTTCGAACACCGGGGAGCTGTTTTTT.

The chain carries TRBV5-1 and TRBJ2-2; the match to TRBD2 covers 7 bases. Germline loops: CDR1 SGHRS, CDR2 YFSETQ. The CDR3 is 16 amino acids. With V trimmed by 8 bases and J by 1 base, 11 bases remained unmatched. The CDR3 region is CASNIAGTLNTGELFF. The DNA of the CDR3 is TGCGCCAGTAACATAGCGGGCACATTGAACACCGGGGAGCTGTTTTTT.